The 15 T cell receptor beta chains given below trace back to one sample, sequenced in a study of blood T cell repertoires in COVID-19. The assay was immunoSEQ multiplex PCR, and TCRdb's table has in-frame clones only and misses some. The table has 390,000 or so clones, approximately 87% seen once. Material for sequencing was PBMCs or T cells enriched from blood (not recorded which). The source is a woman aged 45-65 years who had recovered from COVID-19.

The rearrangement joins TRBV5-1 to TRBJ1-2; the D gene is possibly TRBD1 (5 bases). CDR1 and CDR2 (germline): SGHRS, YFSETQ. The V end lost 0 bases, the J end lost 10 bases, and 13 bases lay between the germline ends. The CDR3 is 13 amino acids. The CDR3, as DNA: TGCGCCAGCAGCTTGGGGCAGGGTGATTTCTACACCTTC. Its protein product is CASSLGQGDFYTF. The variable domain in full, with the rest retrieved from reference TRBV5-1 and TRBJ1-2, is KAGVTQTPRYLIKTRGQQVTLSCSPISGHRSVSWYQQTPGQGLQFLFEYFSETQRNKGNFPGRFSGRQFSNSRSEMNVSTLELGDSALYLCASSLGQGDFYTFGSGTRLTVV.

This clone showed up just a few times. In DNA form, the CDR3 reads TGTGCCAGCACCACGCAGGGGAAAGGCAATCAGCCCCAGCATTTT. This gives the protein CASTTQGKGNQPQHF. The chain joins TRBV2 to TRBJ1-5; D possibly corresponds to TRBD1 (6 bases). From germline, CDR1 is SNHLY and CDR2 FYNNEI. The CDR3 totals 15 residues. The V end lost 7 bases, the J end lost 2 bases, and 15 bases lay between the germline ends.

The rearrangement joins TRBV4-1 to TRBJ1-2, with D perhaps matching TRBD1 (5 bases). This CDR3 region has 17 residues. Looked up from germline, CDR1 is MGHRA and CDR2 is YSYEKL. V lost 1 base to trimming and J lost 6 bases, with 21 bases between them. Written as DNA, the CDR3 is TGCGCCAGCAGCCAAGTGGTCCAGGGAAATTGGCTGGATGGCTACACCTTC. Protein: CASSQVVQGNWLDGYTF.

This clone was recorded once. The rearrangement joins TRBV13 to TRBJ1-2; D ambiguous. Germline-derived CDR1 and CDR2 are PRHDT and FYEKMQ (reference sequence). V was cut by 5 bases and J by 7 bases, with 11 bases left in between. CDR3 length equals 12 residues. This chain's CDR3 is CASSERVVGYTF. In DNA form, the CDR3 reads TGTGCCAGCAGCGAAAGAGTGGTTGGCTACACCTTC.

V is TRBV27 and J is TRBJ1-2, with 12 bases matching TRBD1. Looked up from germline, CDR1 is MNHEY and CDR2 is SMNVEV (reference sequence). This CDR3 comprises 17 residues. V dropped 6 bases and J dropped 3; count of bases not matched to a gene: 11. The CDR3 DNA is TGTGCCAGCAGAATCGGGACAGGGGGCGCGAGGGACTATGGCTACACCTTC. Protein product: CASRIGTGGARDYGYTF.

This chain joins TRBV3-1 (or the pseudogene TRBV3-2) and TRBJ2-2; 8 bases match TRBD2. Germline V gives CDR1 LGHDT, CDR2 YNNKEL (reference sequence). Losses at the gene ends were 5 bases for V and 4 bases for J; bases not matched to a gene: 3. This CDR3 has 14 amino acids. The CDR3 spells CASSTRGGTGELFF. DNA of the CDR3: TGTGCCAGCAGCACTCGGGGGGGCACCGGGGAGCTGTTTTTT.

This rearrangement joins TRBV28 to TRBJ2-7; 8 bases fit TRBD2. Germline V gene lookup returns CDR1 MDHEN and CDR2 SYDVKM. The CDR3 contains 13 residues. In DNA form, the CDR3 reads TGTGCCAGCAGTTTATCCTCGGGGGGGGCTTCGCAGGTC. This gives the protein CASSLSSGGASQV.

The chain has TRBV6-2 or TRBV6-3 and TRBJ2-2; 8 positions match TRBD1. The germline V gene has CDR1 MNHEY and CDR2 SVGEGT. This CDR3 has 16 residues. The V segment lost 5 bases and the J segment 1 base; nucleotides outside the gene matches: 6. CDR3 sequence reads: CASSPSGTGNTGELFF. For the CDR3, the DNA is TGTGCCAGCAGTCCGTCCGGGACAGGGAACACCGGGGAGCTGTTTTTT.

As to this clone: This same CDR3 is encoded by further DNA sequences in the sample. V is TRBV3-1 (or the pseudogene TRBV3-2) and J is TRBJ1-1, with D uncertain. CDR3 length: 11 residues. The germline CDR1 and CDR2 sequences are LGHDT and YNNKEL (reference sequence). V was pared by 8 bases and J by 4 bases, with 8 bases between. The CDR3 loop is CASSPGTEAFF. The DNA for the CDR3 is TGTGCCAGCTCACCGGGCACTGAAGCTTTCTTT.

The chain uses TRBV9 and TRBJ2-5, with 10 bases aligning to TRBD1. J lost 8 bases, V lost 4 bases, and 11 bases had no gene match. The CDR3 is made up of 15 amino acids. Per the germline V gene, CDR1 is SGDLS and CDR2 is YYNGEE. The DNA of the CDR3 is TGTGCCAGCAGCCCACGAGACAGGGGGCCAGGAACCCAGTACTTC. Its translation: CASSPRDRGPGTQYF.

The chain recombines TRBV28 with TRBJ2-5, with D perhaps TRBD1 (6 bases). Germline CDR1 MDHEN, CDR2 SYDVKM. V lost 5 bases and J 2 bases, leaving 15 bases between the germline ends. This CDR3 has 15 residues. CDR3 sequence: CASSTVRGQQETQYF. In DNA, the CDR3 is TGTGCCAGCAGTACGGTCAGGGGCCAGCAAGAGACCCAGTACTTC.

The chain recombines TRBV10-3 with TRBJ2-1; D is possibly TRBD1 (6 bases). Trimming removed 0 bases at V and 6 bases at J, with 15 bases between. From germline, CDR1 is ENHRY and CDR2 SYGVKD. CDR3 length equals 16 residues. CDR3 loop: CAISESGQILANEQFF. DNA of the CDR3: TGTGCCATCAGTGAGTCAGGACAGATTTTAGCCAATGAGCAGTTCTTC.

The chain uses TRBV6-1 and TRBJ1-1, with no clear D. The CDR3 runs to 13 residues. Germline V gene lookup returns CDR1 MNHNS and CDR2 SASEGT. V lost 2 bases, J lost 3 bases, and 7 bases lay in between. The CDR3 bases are TGTGCCAGCAGTGAATTCCGGGACACTGAAGCTTTCTTT. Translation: CASSEFRDTEAFF.

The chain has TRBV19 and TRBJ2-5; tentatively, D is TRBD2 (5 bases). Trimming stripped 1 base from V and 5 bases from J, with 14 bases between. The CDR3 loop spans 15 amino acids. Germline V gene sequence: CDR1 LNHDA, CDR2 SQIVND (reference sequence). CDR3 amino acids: CASSIGTARRETQYF. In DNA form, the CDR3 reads TGTGCCAGTAGTATAGGCACAGCGAGGAGGGAGACCCAGTACTTC.

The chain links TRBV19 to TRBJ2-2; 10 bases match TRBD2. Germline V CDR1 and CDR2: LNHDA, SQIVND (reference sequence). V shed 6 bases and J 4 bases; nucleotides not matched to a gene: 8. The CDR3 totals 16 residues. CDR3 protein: CASRSERGGGTGELFF. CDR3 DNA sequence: TGTGCCAGTAGGTCGGAGCGGGGGGGCGGCACCGGGGAGCTGTTTTTT.